Each of the 9 T cell receptor beta chains below was sequenced from the same sample in a study of T cells in Graves' hyperthyroidism and ophthalmopathy. RNA transcripts gave rise to amplified TCR beta CDR3 regions. The HTBI set primed first-round TCR CDR3 RT-PCR. Via MiXCR, TCRdb re-called the multiplex PCR reads, giving one row per CDR3 protein. The sample includes more than 600,000 distinct CDR3 sequences, 15% to 20% of them seen just once. The specimen was blood. All receptors derive from a man between 18 and 29 years old with Graves' hyperthyroidism.

This clonotype has just a few counts. The chain has TRBV6-5 and TRBJ2-1; TRBD1 matches 7 bases. This CDR3 has 18 amino acids. Trimming cost V 0 bases and J 12 bases; bases outside gene matches: 20. In germline, CDR1 is MNHEY, CDR2 SVGAGI. CDR3 sequence: CASSYSDNPGQRSRSQFF. In nucleotides, the CDR3 is TGTGCCAGCAGTTACTCGGATAACCCGGGACAGCGTTCCCGGTCGCAGTTCTTC.

This clonotype was detected a few times. V is TRBV4-1 and J is TRBJ1-5; tentative D call: TRBD1 (5 bases). Germline values: CDR1 MGHRA, CDR2 YSYEKL. Trimming removed 1 base at V and 7 bases at J, with 14 bases between. This CDR3 has 15 amino acids. The CDR3 here is CASSQAFGAGQPQHF. The CDR3 nucleotides are TGCGCCAGCAGCCAAGCATTTGGGGCCGGACAGCCCCAGCATTTT.

V gene TRBV2 combines with J gene TRBJ1-3; D may be TRBD1 (6 bases). The CDR3 spans 16 residues. V shed 6 bases and J shed 0 bases, with 15 bases lying between them. Germline CDR1 and CDR2: SNHLY and FYNNEI. DNA of the CDR3: TGTGCCAGCAGCCCGGGGGGGGGCTTCTCTGGAAACACCATATATTTT. As protein: CASSPGGGFSGNTIYF.

The rearrangement joins TRBV12-3 or TRBV12-4 to TRBJ1-4; D unclear. This CDR3 comprises 14 residues. V was cut by 6 bases and J by 4 bases, with 12 bases left in between. The CDR3 bases are TGTGCCAGCAGGACACTGGACCGTAATGAAAAACTGTTTTTT. Encoded protein: CASRTLDRNEKLFF.

There are a few counts of this clonotype. The chain is built from TRBV20-1 and TRBJ2-4, with 7 bases identical to TRBD2. Germline values: CDR1 DFQATT, CDR2 SNEGSKA (reference sequence). Trimming cost V 6 bases and J 0 bases; bases outside gene matches: 8. The CDR3 consists of 15 residues. This chain's CDR3 is CSAISGSLAKNIQYF. In DNA, the CDR3 is TGCAGTGCCATTAGCGGGTCGCTAGCCAAAAACATTCAGTACTTC.

In this sample, this clonotype turned up many times. The chain couples TRBV28 to TRBJ2-7; 7 positions match TRBD1. The CDR3 sequence is 13 residues long. CDR1 is MDHEN, CDR2 SYDVKM, per germline. V was clipped by 6 bases and J by 6 bases; unmatched bases: 8. The CDR3, as DNA: TGTGCCAGCAGAACAGGGGCCGCTAGCGAGCAGTACTTC. Translated: CASRTGAASEQYF.

This clonotype was recorded only once. The chain carries TRBV6-1 and TRBJ2-7; 7 bases match TRBD2. The germline CDR1 and CDR2 sequences are MNHNS and SASEGT. V shed 10 bases, J shed 6 bases, and the junction held 6 bases outside the gene matches. The CDR3 extends over 11 amino acids. The CDR3 reads CATKAGSEQYF. The DNA for the CDR3 is TGTGCCACCAAAGCGGGGAGCGAGCAGTACTTC.

The rearrangement joins TRBV6-1 to TRBJ2-4; D may be TRBD2 (7 bases). This CDR3 has 16 residues. Germline CDR1 is MNHNS and CDR2 is SASEGT. The V gene lost 6 bases and the J gene lost 7 bases, with 22 bases spanning the gap. The CDR3 loop is CASSQVGGGRTNIQYF. The CDR3 DNA sequence: TGTGCCAGCAGCCAAGTGGGGGGGGGCCGCACGAACATTCAGTACTTC.

This clonotype was detected only a few times. The V gene is TRBV3-1, the J gene TRBJ2-1; the D call may be TRBD1 or TRBD2 (5 bases each). The ends were cut back, 3 bases at V and 2 bases at J, with 20 bases in the middle. The CDR3 loop spans 18 amino acids. Germline CDR1 LGHDT, CDR2 YNNKEL (reference sequence). CDR3 amino acids: CASSQLGHGGPTYNEQFF. In nucleotides, the CDR3 is TGTGCCAGCAGCCAGTTAGGACATGGAGGACCTACCTACAATGAGCAGTTCTTC.